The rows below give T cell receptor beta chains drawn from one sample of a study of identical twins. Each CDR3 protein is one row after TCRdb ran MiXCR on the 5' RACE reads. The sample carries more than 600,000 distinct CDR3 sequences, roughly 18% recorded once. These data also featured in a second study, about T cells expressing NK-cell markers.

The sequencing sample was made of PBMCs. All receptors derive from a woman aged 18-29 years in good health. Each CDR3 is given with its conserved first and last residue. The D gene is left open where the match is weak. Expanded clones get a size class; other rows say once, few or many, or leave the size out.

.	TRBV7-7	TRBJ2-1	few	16	TGTGCTAGCAGCTCCAGACAGACCAGCTCCTACAATGAGCAGTTCTTC	CASSSRQTSSYNEQFF
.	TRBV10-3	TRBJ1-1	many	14	TGTGCCATCACCGAGGGTATCCTGAACACTGAAGCTTTCTTT	CAITEGILNTEAFF
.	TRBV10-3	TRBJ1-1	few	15	TGTGCCATCAGTGAGTCGCGACAGACAAACACTGAAGCTTTCTTT	CAISESRQTNTEAFF
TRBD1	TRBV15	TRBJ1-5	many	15	TGTGCCACCAGCATCGACAGGGGGCAGGGTCAGCCCCAGCATTTT	CATSIDRGQGQPQHF
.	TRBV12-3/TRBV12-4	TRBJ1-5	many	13	TGTGCCAGCCAACAAGGGAGATATCAGCCCCAGCATTTT	CASQQGRYQPQHF
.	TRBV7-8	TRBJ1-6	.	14	TGTGCCAGCAGCTTAGGAGCGGGGGGTCCACCCCTCCACTTT	CASSLGAGGPPLHF
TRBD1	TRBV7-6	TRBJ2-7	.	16	TGTGCCAGCAGCTTAGTCGGGACAGGGGGCCCCTACGAGCAGTACTTC	CASSLVGTGGPYEQYF
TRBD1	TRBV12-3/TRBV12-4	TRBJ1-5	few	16	TGTGCCAGCAGCCATGGGACAGGGGTGAGCAATCAGCCCCAGCATTTT	CASSHGTGVSNQPQHF
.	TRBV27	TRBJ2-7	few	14	TGTGCCAGCAGTCCTGCCGGGACCCACTACGAGCAGTACTTC	CASSPAGTHYEQYF
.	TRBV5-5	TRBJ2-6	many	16	TGTGCCAGCAGCTTGTTCGCTGTTTCTGGGGCCAACGTCCTGACTTTC	CASSLFAVSGANVLTF
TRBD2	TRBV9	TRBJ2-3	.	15	TGTGCCAGCAGCGTAGCTAGCGGGAGCACAGATACGCAGTATTTT	CASSVASGSTDTQYF